This entry lists 18 T cell receptor beta chains sequenced from one sample in a study of T cell repertoires in cytomegalovirus infection. MiXCR, applied by TCRdb to the reads, yields one record per CDR3 protein. Altogether about 180,000 distinct CDR3 sequences are present, roughly 14% being singletons, with the ten largest covering 27%. The sequencing sample was made of PBMCs. The receptors shown here come from a human donor in good health (CMV status not recorded). Some clones in this sample may be carry-over from other donors' samples.

This clonotype has only a few counts. The CDR3 DNA follows: TGTGCCATCAGTAGGGCGGCCGGAGAGACCCAGTACTTC. Translating gives CAISRAAGETQYF. V gene TRBV10-3 combines with J gene TRBJ2-5; unclear D gene. The CDR3 is 13 residues long. The germline V gene has CDR1 ENHRY and CDR2 SYGVKD. Trimming removed 5 bases at V and 4 bases at J, with 11 bases between.

In its sample, this clonotype was seen many times. The V and J genes are TRBV7-8 and TRBJ2-7; no definite D call. With 1 base removed from V and 9 bases from J, the gap between germline ends came to 16 bases. This CDR3 comprises 14 residues. The germline gives CDR1 SGHVS, CDR2 FQNEAQ. CDR3 loop: CASSLDGLGHWQYF. The DNA of the CDR3 is TGTGCCAGCAGCTTAGATGGATTGGGTCACTGGCAGTACTTC.

This clonotype was picked up a small number of times. J is TRBJ2-2 and V is TRBV2, with D maybe TRBD2 (5 bases). V gave up 6 bases and J gave up 0 bases, with 11 bases separating them. From germline, CDR1 is SNHLY and CDR2 FYNNEI. The CDR3 has 15 residues. Here the CDR3 DNA reads TGTGCCAGCAGGGCGAGCGGAGCGAACACCGGGGAGCTGTTTTTT. Translating it yields CASRASGANTGELFF.

The V call is TRBV5-6, the J call TRBJ2-7; D might be TRBD1 or TRBD2, each matching 5 bases. Germline V gene sequence: CDR1 SGHDT, CDR2 YYEEEE. V was clipped by 4 bases and J by 2 bases, with 13 bases between them. This CDR3 comprises 14 residues. The CDR3 is CASSLGTETYEQYF. The DNA of the CDR3 is TGTGCCAGCAGCCTAGGGACGGAGACCTACGAGCAGTACTTC.

This clonotype was seen at least ten times. The rearrangement joins TRBV11-3 to TRBJ2-1, with a tentative D call TRBD2 (6 bases). The V end lost 4 bases, the J end lost 12 bases, and 22 bases lay between the germline ends. Per the germline V gene, CDR1 is SGHNT and CDR2 is YENEEA. This CDR3 spans 15 amino acids. This CDR3 reads CASSSGLPPRSVQFF. CDR3 sequence (DNA): TGTGCCAGCAGCTCGGGACTGCCCCCTAGGTCGGTGCAGTTCTTC.

This chain uses TRBV20-1 with TRBJ1-6; TRBD1 agrees at 7 bases. V gave up 5 bases and J gave up 6 bases; unmatched junction bases: 10. Germline CDR1 reads DFQATT; CDR2 reads SNEGSKA (reference sequence). This CDR3 has 15 residues. The CDR3 sequence is CSAEGLQGTNSPLHF. The DNA of the CDR3 is TGCAGTGCTGAAGGCTTACAGGGGACTAATTCACCCCTCCACTTT.

This clonotype came up many times. Germline is not matched at one junction end, which may reflect a read error. The chain recombines TRBV5-1 with TRBJ1-1, with 8 bases aligning to TRBD1. There are 14 residues in the CDR3. From germline, CDR1 is SGHRS and CDR2 YFSETQ. This CDR3 reads CASSLDRGNTEAFF. The CDR3 DNA sequence: TGTGCCAGCAGCTTAGACAGGGGGAACACTGAAGCTTTCTTT.

This clonotype showed up just a few times. V and J are TRBV6-2 or TRBV6-3 and TRBJ2-3; 8 bases are shared with TRBD2. Germline V gene lookup returns CDR1 MNHEY and CDR2 SVGEGT. The CDR3 loop spans 16 amino acids. The V gene end was trimmed by 0 bases and the J gene end by 8 bases; junction bases not matched to a gene: 10. CDR3: CASSYSRAGVGGTQYF. Written as DNA, the CDR3 is TGTGCCAGCAGTTACTCGAGAGCGGGAGTTGGAGGTACGCAGTATTTT.

This clonotype showed up many times. The rearrangement joins TRBV7-3 to TRBJ2-1, with D perhaps TRBD1 (5 bases). V dropped 2 bases and J dropped 1 base, with 12 bases sitting between them. CDR3 length: 16 amino acids. Germline V gene data show CDR1 as SGHTA and CDR2 as FQGTGA. The CDR3 nucleotides are TGTGCCAGCAGCTTACTTCCAGGGAATTCCTACAATGAGCAGTTCTTC. Its protein is CASSLLPGNSYNEQFF.

The table lists this clonotype with many counts. The chain has TRBV19 and TRBJ2-3; 8 bases fit TRBD2. The CDR3 runs 15 residues. Germline loops: CDR1 LNHDA, CDR2 SQIVND (reference sequence). After removal of 3 bases from V and 6 bases from J, the junction contained 8 bases not matched to a gene. The CDR3 loop reads CASSISSGLGDTQYF. In DNA form, the CDR3 reads TGTGCCAGTAGTATCTCTAGCGGGCTCGGGGATACGCAGTATTTT.

This clonotype turned up a few times. V and J are TRBV2 and TRBJ2-3; TRBD2 might be the D (6 bases). CDR1 and CDR2 from the germline V gene are SNHLY and FYNNEI. The CDR3 has 14 amino acids. Trimming stripped 6 bases from V and 0 bases from J, with 10 bases between. CDR3 coding DNA: TGTGCCAGCAGGGGGAGGCTTAGCACAGATACGCAGTATTTT. Its translation is CASRGRLSTDTQYF.

This clonotype was seen ten or more times. The chain has TRBV7-3 and TRBJ1-1; no clear D gene. Trimming left V 4 bases short and J 3 bases short, with 27 bases between. Looked up from germline, CDR1 is SGHTA and CDR2 is FQGTGA. The CDR3 length is 19 residues. DNA for the CDR3: TGTGCCAGCAGCTCCCACTCCATGGATCGCGAACGCTGGTACACTGAAGCTTTCTTT. Translating it yields CASSSHSMDRERWYTEAFF. Complete variable domain (other parts from reference TRBV7-3 and TRBJ1-1): GAGVSQTPSNKVTEKGKYVELRCDPISGHTALYWYRQSLGQGPEFLIYFQGTGAADDSGLPNDRFFAVRPEGSVSTLKIQRTERGDSAVYLCASSSHSMDRERWYTEAFFGQGTRLTVV.

The chain recombines TRBV29-1 with TRBJ2-3; TRBD1 might be the D (6 bases). Trimming took 7 bases from V and 8 from J, leaving 13 bases between them. This CDR3 region has 11 residues. Germline lookup yields CDR1 SQVTM and CDR2 ANQGSEA. The CDR3 is CSAPQGGTQYF. The CDR3 DNA is TGCAGCGCCCCACAGGGCGGTACGCAGTATTTT.

The chain joins TRBV5-1 to TRBJ2-7; possible D gene TRBD1, 6 bases. Trimming took 4 bases from V and 5 from J, leaving 16 bases between them. This CDR3 spans 14 amino acids. In germline, CDR1 is SGHRS, CDR2 YFSETQ. The CDR3 bases are TGCGCCAGCAGCGCCCGAGGGGACATCAACGAGCAGTACTTC. As protein: CASSARGDINEQYF.

This clonotype was observed many times. The chain carries TRBV14 and TRBJ1-1; no clear D gene. Per the germline V gene, CDR1 is SGHDN and CDR2 is FVKESK. The CDR3 covers 13 residues. Trimming took off 2 bases at V and 1 base at J, with 5 bases between the two ends. The CDR3 spells CASSQTWNTEAFF. The CDR3 bases are TGTGCCAGCAGCCAAACCTGGAACACTGAAGCTTTCTTT.

This clonotype was observed many times. The V call is TRBV7-9, the J call TRBJ2-5, with no clear D. The length of the CDR3 is 12 residues. Trimming took off 3 bases at V and 1 base at J, with 3 bases between the two ends. From germline, CDR1 is SEHNR and CDR2 FQNEAQ (reference sequence). CDR3 DNA sequence: TGTGCCAGCAGCTTGGTCCAAGAGACCCAGTACTTC. Its translation is CASSLVQETQYF.

Ten or more counts support this clonotype. The V call is TRBV6-1, the J call TRBJ1-1, with D maybe TRBD1 (5 bases). Germline lookup yields CDR1 MNHNS and CDR2 SASEGT. V was cut by 0 bases and J by 8 bases, with 13 bases left in between. The CDR3 is 14 amino acids. The CDR3 is CASSEARARLEAFF. CDR3 nucleotides: TGTGCCAGCAGTGAAGCCAGGGCCCGCCTAGAAGCTTTCTTT.

The count of this clonotype is one. This chain links TRBV10-3 with TRBJ2-1, with D possibly matching TRBD2 (6 bases). The germline V gene encodes CDR1 ENHRY and CDR2 SYGVKD. The CDR3 is made up of 14 amino acids. The CDR3 DNA reads TGTGTCGTATCCCCTGATCTAGCGTTACATGAGCAGTTCTTC. Translation gives CVVSPDLALHEQFF.